The rows below give T cell receptor beta chains drawn from one sample of a study of blood T cell repertoires in COVID-19. Measured with immunoSEQ multiplex PCR; TCRdb has only the in-frame clones, and not every one. The repertoire holds a few hundred thousand clones, 75% to 90% seen once, with roughly 3.6% in the top ten. Specimen: peripheral blood. Every receptor here comes from a woman aged 18-29 years with acute or convalescent COVID-19. CDR3s include the opening cysteine and the closing phenylalanine or tryptophan. A D gene is named only where the DNA matches it firmly. Part of the rows lack a size; the others show once, few, many or a class for expanded clones.

CDR3nt	CDR3aa	v_gene	j_gene	d_gene	abundance
TGTGCCAGCAGCCTCTCCGGGGGGACTTACAATGAGCAGTTCTTC	CASSLSGGTYNEQFF	TRBV2	TRBJ2-1	TRBD2	-
TGTGCCAGCAGCCGGGACAGATACGAGCAGTACTTC	CASSRDRYEQYF	TRBV2	TRBJ2-7	TRBD1	-
TGTGCCAGCAGCTTAACGACAGGGGGCTCTGGAAACACCATATATTTT	CASSLTTGGSGNTIYF	TRBV5-4	TRBJ1-3	TRBD1	-
TGCAGCGTCACAGGGGAGAACACTGAAGCTTTCTTT	CSVTGENTEAFF	TRBV29-1	TRBJ1-1	TRBD1	once
TGTGCCAGTAGTCAGGGGGCGCGAGATCAGCCCCAGCATTTT	CASSQGARDQPQHF	TRBV19	TRBJ1-5	TRBD1	-
TGTGCCAGCAGCCAGGGACTAGGACTAGCGCTATCCTACGAGCAGTACTTC	CASSQGLGLALSYEQYF	TRBV4-2	TRBJ2-7	TRBD2	-
TGTGCCAGTAGTATTCAGGGACTAGCATCCCGGGGCACCGGGGAGCTGTTTTTT	CASSIQGLASRGTGELFF	TRBV19	TRBJ2-2	TRBD2	-
TGTGCCAGCAGCCCCGGCCGGAGGGCAGATACGCAGTATTTT	CASSPGRRADTQYF	TRBV7-3	TRBJ2-3	-	-
TGTGCCAGCAGCCTCGGAGAGATGAACACTGAAGCTTTCTTT	CASSLGEMNTEAFF	TRBV5-6	TRBJ1-1	-	-
TGCGCCAGCAGCTCCCAACTGAGGGAGCAGTACTTC	CASSSQLREQYF	TRBV5-1	TRBJ2-7	-	-
TGCGCCAGCAGCCAAGATGGGGGGTCCTACGAGCAGTACTTC	CASSQDGGSYEQYF	TRBV4-1	TRBJ2-7	-	-
TGTGCCAGCAGCCAAGTGGCACAGGGTCTCTACGAGCAGTACTTC	CASSQVAQGLYEQYF	TRBV4-2	TRBJ2-7	-	-
TGTGCCAGCAGTGATAGAGCGGGAGGCCCCCCCCAGCAGTACTTC	CASSDRAGGPPQQYF	TRBV2	TRBJ2-7	TRBD2	-
TGTGCCAGCAGCCAAGAACAGACTAGCGGCTCCTACAATGAGCAGTTCTTC	CASSQEQTSGSYNEQFF	TRBV3-1/TRBV3-2	TRBJ2-1	TRBD2	-
TGCAGCGTTCTGGACGGGAACCAAGAGACCCAGTACTTC	CSVLDGNQETQYF	TRBV29-1	TRBJ2-5	-	-
TGTGCCAGCAGTTTCGGCGGGGACACTGAAGCTTTCTTT	CASSFGGDTEAFF	TRBV12-3/TRBV12-4	TRBJ1-1	-	few
TGTGCCAGCAGCCCCACGGGATTTCCGATAGGCTACGAGCAGTACTTC	CASSPTGFPIGYEQYF	TRBV3-1/TRBV3-2	TRBJ2-7	-	-
TGTGCCAGCACTCCCACCGTAGGGCAGGGAAGCACTGAAGCTTTCTTT	CASTPTVGQGSTEAFF	TRBV6-4	TRBJ1-1	-	-
TGTGCCTGTAGGGAGGGGGAGCCCGAAGCTTTCTTT	CACREGEPEAFF	TRBV30	TRBJ1-1	-	-
TGTGCCATCAGTGAGTCGGCAGGGGGGAACTATGGCTACACCTTC	CAISESAGGNYGYTF	TRBV10-3	TRBJ1-2	TRBD1	few
TGCGCCAGCAGCCAAGAGCGGTACACTTCTATGAGCTACACCTTC	CASSQERYTSMSYTF	TRBV4-1	TRBJ1-2	-	-
TGTGCCAGCAGTTACAGCCCTCCTGACAGGTCCAAAAGCTCTGGGGCCAACGTCCTGACTTTC	CASSYSPPDRSKSSGANVLTF	TRBV28	TRBJ2-6	-	-
TGTGCCAGCAGCCGCGGGAGGGCGGGGAATCAGCCCCAGCATTTT	CASSRGRAGNQPQHF	TRBV9	TRBJ1-5	-	-
TGTGCCAGCAGTGACTACCGGGACTCTAAGCCGGCGACTAATGAAAAACTGTTTTTT	CASSDYRDSKPATNEKLFF	TRBV6-4	TRBJ1-4	-	-
TGTGCCAGCAGCCAAGATATAGCGGGAGGGGTGGCAGATACGCAGTATTTT	CASSQDIAGGVADTQYF	TRBV3-1/TRBV3-2	TRBJ2-3	TRBD2	-
TGTGCCAGCAGTGAGGGGACTAGCGTGTCAGATACGCAGTATTTT	CASSEGTSVSDTQYF	TRBV25-1	TRBJ2-3	TRBD2	-
TGTGCCATCAGTGATGGGCTCCAGCCCCAGCATTTT	CAISDGLQPQHF	TRBV10-3	TRBJ1-5	-	-
TGTGCCACCTCGGACCCGGGACAGGGACGAGATACGCAGTATTTT	CATSDPGQGRDTQYF	TRBV19	TRBJ2-3	TRBD1	-
TGTGCCACCAGTGGGGAAGACAGGGGCTATAATTCACCCCTCCACTTT	CATSGEDRGYNSPLHF	TRBV24-1	TRBJ1-6	TRBD1	few
TGTGCCTCTACGATGGGCAATAATTCACCCCTCCACTTT	CASTMGNNSPLHF	TRBV19	TRBJ1-6	-	-
TGTGCCACCAGCGAAAAGACTAGCAGCAATGAGCAGTTCTTC	CATSEKTSSNEQFF	TRBV24-1	TRBJ2-1	TRBD2	-
TGTGCCAGCAGCGGACAGGGGGGCAGCAATCAGCCCCAGCATTTT	CASSGQGGSNQPQHF	TRBV2	TRBJ1-5	TRBD1	few
TGCGCCAGCAGCTTGGGGACTCCTGGCTACGAGCAGTACTTC	CASSLGTPGYEQYF	TRBV5-1	TRBJ2-7	-	-
TGCGCCAGCAGTGAGTCGGCCTTTCGGGCACCGGGAAGGGAGCAGTTCTTC	CASSESAFRAPGREQFF	TRBV10-1	TRBJ2-1	-	-
TGCGCCAGCAGCGCCGGACAGGGAGGGAACGAGCAGTACTTC	CASSAGQGGNEQYF	TRBV5-1	TRBJ2-7	-	-
TGTGCCAGCTCACCCCGAGGACAGGGTACTTACGAGCAGTACTTC	CASSPRGQGTYEQYF	TRBV18	TRBJ2-7	TRBD1	-
TGTGCCACCAGTGGATCTCCCAGGGATGGTAGGGGGCCAGATACGCAGTATTTT	CATSGSPRDGRGPDTQYF	TRBV24-1	TRBJ2-3	TRBD1	-
TGTGCCAGCAGCTGGGACAGGGGTTACGAGCAGTACTTC	CASSWDRGYEQYF	TRBV7-9	TRBJ2-7	TRBD1	-
TGTGCCAGCAGCTTAGGGTCACGGGGGGTCACAGATACGCAGTATTTT	CASSLGSRGVTDTQYF	TRBV7-6	TRBJ2-3	TRBD2	-
TGTGCCAGCAGTCCACAGGGCCCGAACACTGAAGCTTTCTTT	CASSPQGPNTEAFF	TRBV6-6	TRBJ1-1	-	-
TGCGCCAGCAGTCAAAGGTTTGGGGGCGCGGGTGTCTATAGGAACAATCAGCCCCAGCATTTT	CASSQRFGGAGVYRNNQPQHF	TRBV23-1	TRBJ1-5	-	-
TGTGCCATCAGTGTACTAGCGGGGGCCTACGAGCAGTACTTC	CAISVLAGAYEQYF	TRBV10-3	TRBJ2-7	TRBD2	-
TGTGCTAGTGGCACATCGGCCGGGGTTGCCACTGAAGCTTTCTTT	CASGTSAGVATEAFF	TRBV12-5	TRBJ1-1	-	-
TGTGCCAGCCTGGAGGGAGTGGCAGATACGCAGTATTTT	CASLEGVADTQYF	TRBV2	TRBJ2-3	-	-
TGTGCCATCAAACCGGGACAGGGGGACGACGAGCAGTACTTC	CAIKPGQGDDEQYF	TRBV21-1	TRBJ2-7	-	-